The entry below gives a single T cell receptor (beta chain) sequence along with its context. Antigen unknown. The source of the sample is a study of T cell responses to AZD1222 COVID-19 vaccine. Unmatched junction bases numbered 7, after V lost 5 bases and J lost 3 bases. CDR1 and CDR2 (germline): SGHAT, FQNNGV. This CDR3 is built from 15 residues. Repertoires were generated with immunoSEQ multiplex PCR, while TCRdb's copy carries only in-frame clones and drops some. The data show under 200,000 clones, roughly 92% seen once. Study-wide results and caveats: Repertoires were collected only later (after the peak T cell response had occurred). Spike-specific TCR breadth and depth both grew after two AZD1222 doses. Reportedly, close to half of spike-specific TCRs are directed against unmutated variant regions.

The receptor's source is an adult who received the MenACWY meningococcal vaccine as a control. The specimen comprised peripheral blood, sampled 28 days after the second dose of the MenACWY control vaccine. The V and J genes are TRBV11-2 and TRBJ1-1, with 9 bases identical to TRBD1. CDR3 coding DNA: TGTGCCAGCAGCCCGCCGGGACAGGGTTACACTGAAGCTTTCTTT. Amino acids: CASSPPGQGYTEAFF.